This entry describes one TCR beta chain. What antigen it recognizes has not been identified. No clone much larger than this one lies a single base away; base qualities are absent. The germline V end is reduced by 10 bases and the J end by 2 bases; junction bases left unmatched: 3. From the cysteine up to the phenylalanine, the CDR3 has a length of 13 residues. Of all the DNA, just the CDR3 is kept, 39 bases in frame from base 1. The germline V gene (reference sequence) gives CDR1 as SEHNR and CDR2 as FQNEAQ. This sample stems from a study of T cells in Graves' hyperthyroidism and ophthalmopathy (dated by TCRdb to the late 2010s). A note on the overall study: Peripheral blood was sampled at the time of initial diagnosis, prior to any treatment. Thyroid tissue and blood T-cell repertoires from about six Graves' hyperthyroidism patients were also compared in the study. Following sampling, methimazole starting at 30 mg daily was given to hyperthyroidism patients, and high-dose intravenous methylprednisolone was given to ophthalmopathy patients. Prospective prediction of ophthalmopathy was tested in an independent validation cohort consisting of roughly 20 hyperthyroidism patients and approximately 16 patients who later progressed to ophthalmopathy. The 75 to 100 discovery patients were randomly split 7:3 into training and test sets. TCR Vbeta CDR3 sequencing of 130 to 150 peripheral blood samples (over 40 ophthalmopathy, under 80 hyperthyroidism and roughly 17 progressor patients) is reported in the paper. A discovery cohort of fewer than 110 patients, about 43 with Graves' ophthalmopathy and about 58 with stable Graves' hyperthyroidism, was used to find distinguishing TCR V-J signatures. General study outcomes and caveats: Ophthalmopathy was separated from stable hyperthyroidism by a 13 V-J signature model, with approximately 89% sensitivity and just over 81% specificity obtained in cross-validation and 80%/75% obtained in testing. Blood samples also contained most of the expanded thyroid clonotypes (frequency above 0.001), which suggests that blood repertoires may reflect thyroid immune responses. In validation, the model predicted progression to ophthalmopathy with approximately 71% sensitivity and approximately 74% specificity, a median of approximately 6.5 months before onset. Sample size was not statistically predetermined, and blinding of investigators to group allocation was not performed.

Hyperthyroidism patients were aged 18 to 65 years and newly diagnosed, with disease duration of less than 2 months. Exclusion was applied to patients with uncontrolled infections, other autoimmune diseases, pregnancy or lactation. Clinical symptoms, serum thyroxine and TRAb, thyroid ultrasound, and orbital computed tomography formed the basis for the diagnoses. For progressor patients, blood was drawn at the first diagnosis of hyperthyroidism, before any ophthalmopathy symptoms had appeared. Ficoll-Paque density gradient centrifugation was used to isolate PBMCs from 8 to 10 ml of fresh peripheral blood. Patients classed as progressors first received a Graves' hyperthyroidism diagnosis and then went on to develop ophthalmopathy during follow-up. Total RNA was extracted using Trizol reagent, and RNA quality was assessed on an Agilent 2100 Bioanalyzer. TCR beta CDR3 regions were amplified from RNA transcripts. A first-round RT-PCR of the TCR CDR3 used the HTBI primer set with the Qiagen OneStep RT-PCR kit. The libraries were constructed in a second round of multiplex PCR and then size-selected and purified. Libraries were sequenced paired-end with 100 bp reads on an Illumina HiSeq2000. In the original analysis: Raw data were processed with SOAPnuke, discarding reads with adapters, uncalled bases, mean Phred below 15, or no exact constant-primer or identifier match. High-quality paired reads were merged with COPE v1.2.5, and unique nucleotide sequences were defined as clonotypes. MiTCR v1.1 was used to align the clonotypes against IMGT TRBV, TRBD and TRBJ reference segments. Analysis was restricted to V-J combinations with a frequency above 0.0001, which covered roughly 99% of repertoires. The TCS score was defined as F50 (clonal expansion) divided by E x V (chaos), with BLOSUM62-based TCRdist calculated between CDR3 peptides within each V-J. Welch's t-statistics and random forest reduced around 550 V-J features to 10 to 15, which were used in a naive Bayes classifier (R e1071). TCRdb reanalyzed the raw reads on its own, using fastp at Q25 for trimming and MiXCR for clone calling, and kept in-frame beta chains. Rows are unified per CDR3 protein, each entry keeping the most common DNA and genes. TCRdb, rather than the study authors, made the V and J calls. The sample has approximately 620,000 distinct CDR3 sequences on record, over 11% of them singletons. The ten largest clones represent 5% to 7% of the sample.

The V and J segments used are TRBV7-9 and TRBJ2-1, and 9 junctional nucleotides match TRBD2. The sample was blood. This receptor was taken from a woman in her thirties with Graves' hyperthyroidism that later progressed to Graves' ophthalmopathy. The CDR3 loop reads CAIAGDAYNEQFF. The DNA sequence is as follows: TGTGCCATAGCGGGAGACGCCTACAATGAGCAGTTCTTC.